The clone carrying this T cell receptor beta chain was observed many times. Antigen specificity is unknown. Making the TCR beta libraries involved quantitative 5'-RACE with molecular barcodes. TCRdb passed the 5' RACE reads through MiXCR, listing each CDR3 protein once. Of approximately 540,000 distinct CDR3 sequences detected, approximately 11% appear once; the ten largest clones hold over 6.5%. The sample belongs to a study of CD8 T cells in ankylosing spondylitis. Findings and limits, study-wide: Clones that were linked to disease were CD8+ and were relatively rare in peripheral blood. Within ankylosing spondylitis blood, a TCR beta motif made up of under 10 highly homologous variants appeared to be characteristic. Disease-associated clones were reportedly significantly overrepresented in matched ankylosing spondylitis synovial fluid. A number of the motif variants had already been described in reactive arthritis synovial fluid and blood.

The V end lost 0 bases, the J end lost 7 bases, and 8 bases lay between the germline ends. The germline CDR1 and CDR2 sequences are SGHRS and YFSETQ. The CDR3 length is 13 residues. The sequencing input was blood, either unsorted or a sorted T cell fraction (not recorded which). The chain combines TRBV5-1 with TRBJ2-1; D is undetermined. This receptor was obtained from a male donor with ankylosing spondylitis. This CDR3 is CASSLGPENEQFF. The CDR3 coding sequence is TGCGCCAGCAGCTTGGGGCCGGAGAATGAGCAGTTCTTC.